The 20 T cell receptor beta chains listed next were all sequenced from one sample in a study of cytomegalovirus exposure and HLA in healthy donors. Vbeta (60) and Jbeta (13) primers were used in the PCR. TCRdb's table, derived via immunoSEQ multiplex PCR, lists solely in-frame clones and lacks some. The sample contains some 65,000 clones, 62% of which appear only once. Sequencing was performed on PBMCs. The receptors were gathered from a man younger than 40 in good health and CMV-seronegative.

The J gene is TRBJ2-7, the V gene TRBV9; TRBD2 is a possible D gene (6 bases). The germline V gene has CDR1 SGDLS and CDR2 YYNGEE. The CDR3 has 15 residues. The V gene lost 0 bases and the J gene lost 3 bases, with 13 bases spanning the gap. The CDR3 bases are TGTGCCAGCAGCGTAGAGGAGGGGTCGGTCTACGAGCAGTACTTC. Its protein is CASSVEEGSVYEQYF.

The chain links TRBV30 to TRBJ1-4, with a tentative D call TRBD1 (6 bases). V shed 3 bases and J shed 7 bases, with 12 bases lying between them. The CDR3 consists of 13 residues. Germline assignment: CDR1 GTSNPN and CDR2 SVGIG (reference sequence). CDR3 bases: TGTGCCTGGAGCAGGGGTAGAGGTGAAAAACTGTTTTTT. Translated, it gives CAWSRGRGEKLFF. Combining the CDR3 with reference TRBV30 and TRBJ1-4 gives the whole variable domain SQTIHQWPATLVQPVGSPLSLECTVEGTSNPNLYWYRQAAGRGLQLLFYSVGIGQISSEVPQNLSASRPQDRQFILSSKKLLLSDSGFYLCAWSRGRGEKLFFGSGTQLSVL.

This chain uses TRBV11-3 with TRBJ2-1; 7 nucleotides agree with TRBD2. Germline V gene lookup returns CDR1 SGHNT and CDR2 YENEEA. Trimming removed 6 bases from V and 4 bases from J; junction bases left unmatched: 9. The CDR3 contains 15 residues. CDR3 protein: CASSLRGGTYNEQFF. In DNA form, the CDR3 reads TGTGCCAGCAGTCTCCGCGGGGGAACTTACAATGAGCAGTTCTTC.

This clone was found a few times. CDR3 sequence: CAWSVKWGQGAAEAFF. CDR3 DNA sequence: TGTGCCTGGAGTGTAAAATGGGGACAGGGGGCGGCTGAAGCTTTCTTT. The J gene is TRBJ1-1, the V gene TRBV30; the match to TRBD1 covers 12 bases. The CDR3 totals 16 residues. Germline V lookup: CDR1 GTSNPN, CDR2 SVGIG (reference sequence). V gave up 0 bases and J gave up 6 bases; unmatched junction bases: 8.

The V and J genes are TRBV6-5 and TRBJ2-7, with D possibly TRBD1 on 5 matching bases. Trimming took off 0 bases at V and 2 bases at J, with 11 bases between the two ends. From germline, CDR1 is MNHEY and CDR2 SVGAGI. This CDR3 is 15 amino acids long. CDR3 sequence (DNA): TGTGCCAGCAGTTACTCGATAGGGGCCGCCTACGAGCAGTACTTC. This gives the protein CASSYSIGAAYEQYF.

This clone has just a few counts. This rearrangement joins TRBV2 to TRBJ1-2; a weak D match, TRBD1 (5 bases). The V gene lost 5 bases and the J gene lost 7 bases, with 23 bases spanning the gap. The germline V gene encodes CDR1 SNHLY and CDR2 FYNNEI. CDR3 length: 16 amino acids. CDR3 bases: TGTGCCAGCAGTAGGGTGCCGGGAGGGGTTGAGGGTGGCTACACCTTC. This sequence encodes CASSRVPGGVEGGYTF.

This clone has more than one count but fewer than ten. V is TRBV9 and J is TRBJ1-2, with a weak D call TRBD1 (5 bases). V was cut by 0 bases and J by 3 bases, with 9 bases left in between. The CDR3 sequence is 14 residues long. The germline V gene encodes CDR1 SGDLS and CDR2 YYNGEE. CDR3 residues: CASSVAGGDYGYTF. CDR3 sequence (DNA): TGTGCCAGCAGCGTAGCTGGGGGGGACTATGGCTACACCTTC.

CDR3 DNA: TGTGCCAGCAGCGGGCGGGAACTGTCAGATACGCAGTATTTT. Translating gives CASSGRELSDTQYF. V is TRBV11-3 and J is TRBJ2-3; tentative D call: TRBD2 (6 bases). The CDR3 has 14 residues. Trimming cost V 5 bases and J 4 bases, with 13 bases left between them. The germline gives CDR1 SGHNT, CDR2 YENEEA.

The rearrangement uses TRBV4-2 and TRBJ2-7; 11 nucleotides align to TRBD2. With 3 bases clipped from V and 1 base from J, the junction kept 8 bases outside the gene matches. The CDR3 is 17 residues long. Germline loops: CDR1 LGHNA, CDR2 YNFKEQ. The CDR3 DNA reads as TGTGCCAGCAGCCAGAGCCTAGCGGGGGGTCAATCCTACGAGCAGTACTTC. Protein: CASSQSLAGGQSYEQYF.

V is TRBV5-1 and J is TRBJ1-2; D might be TRBD1 (5 bases). The CDR3 has 14 amino acids. The germline V gene encodes CDR1 SGHRS and CDR2 YFSETQ. V gave up 1 base and J gave up 4 bases, with 11 bases separating them. CDR3 residues: CASSLSSGGYGYTF. For the CDR3, the DNA is TGCGCCAGCAGCTTGTCGTCGGGGGGCTATGGCTACACCTTC. Together with reference TRBV5-1 and TRBJ1-2, the CDR3 gives the full variable domain: KAGVTQTPRYLIKTRGQQVTLSCSPISGHRSVSWYQQTPGQGLQFLFEYFSETQRNKGNFPGRFSGRQFSNSRSEMNVSTLELGDSALYLCASSLSSGGYGYTFGSGTRLTVV.

The chain carries TRBV29-1 and TRBJ1-5; D not resolved. V was pared by 4 bases and J by 0 bases, with 7 bases between. The length of the CDR3 is 13 residues. In germline, CDR1 is SQVTM, CDR2 ANQGSEA. The CDR3 sequence: CSVGGNSNQPQHF. The CDR3 DNA reads TGCAGCGTTGGCGGGAATAGCAATCAGCCCCAGCATTTT.

This clone is a singleton in its sample. The rearrangement joins TRBV29-1 to TRBJ1-1; 7 bases are a match to TRBD1. The length of the CDR3 is 15 residues. Germline V gene sequence: CDR1 SQVTM, CDR2 ANQGSEA. J was trimmed by 2 bases and V by 2 bases; bases with no gene match: 8. The CDR3, as DNA: TGCAGCGTTGAATGGATGGACAGGATTAACACTGAAGCTTTCTTT. Its protein product is CSVEWMDRINTEAFF.

This chain joins TRBV7-9 and TRBJ2-7, with TRBD1 as a possible D gene (6 bases). The CDR3 consists of 14 residues. The germline V gene encodes CDR1 SEHNR and CDR2 FQNEAQ (reference sequence). Trimming removed 9 bases from V and 1 base from J, with 16 bases in between. The DNA for the CDR3 is TGTGCCAGTCTTTCACAGGGAGATTCCTACGAGCAGTACTTC. Protein product: CASLSQGDSYEQYF.

The chain employs TRBV2 and TRBJ2-1; TRBD1 matches at 7 bases. Germline V gene lookup returns CDR1 SNHLY and CDR2 FYNNEI. The CDR3 runs 13 residues. V was pared by 5 bases and J by 6 bases, with 4 bases of the junction left unmatched. CDR3 sequence reads: CASSPTGVNEQFF. The CDR3 coding sequence is TGTGCCAGCAGTCCAACAGGGGTCAATGAGCAGTTCTTC.

The rearrangement uses TRBV18 and TRBJ2-7; 8 nucleotides line up with TRBD1. The CDR3 totals 14 residues. J gave up 2 bases and V 5 bases, and 5 bases lay outside the gene matches. The germline V gene encodes CDR1 KGHSH and CDR2 LQKENI. In DNA form, the CDR3 reads TGTGCCAGCTCAACAGGGGGGATCCCCTACGAGCAGTACTTC. It yields the protein CASSTGGIPYEQYF.

The rearrangement uses TRBV15 and TRBJ1-2; 9 nucleotides match TRBD1. The CDR3 totals 15 residues. Germline V gene lookup returns CDR1 LNHNV and CDR2 YYDKDF (reference sequence). V shed 0 bases, J shed 8 bases, and the junction held 7 bases outside the gene matches. For the CDR3, the DNA is TGTGCCACCAGCAGAGATCGGGGACAGGGAGGCGGCTACACCTTC. Translation: CATSRDRGQGGGYTF.

V usage is TRBV7-2 and J usage is TRBJ1-5, with TRBD1 identical over 12 bases. Germline values: CDR1 SGHTA, CDR2 FQGNSA. V trimming: 3 bases; J trimming: 2 bases; junction bases outside the gene matches: 2. The CDR3 spans 16 residues. CDR3 region: CASSLGTGGRNQPQHF. The CDR3, as DNA: TGTGCCAGCAGCTTGGGGACAGGGGGCCGCAATCAGCCCCAGCATTTT.

The chain's CDR3 is CASSLEGQGKEKLFF. Written as DNA, the CDR3 is TGTGCCAGCAGCTTAGAAGGGCAGGGAAAAGAAAAACTGTTTTTT. The chain is built from TRBV13 and TRBJ1-4; a weak D match, TRBD1 (5 bases). Germline loops: CDR1 PRHDT, CDR2 FYEKMQ (reference sequence). Trimming pared 1 base from V and 8 bases from J, leaving 14 bases between. This CDR3 region has 15 residues.

The V call is TRBV10-3, the J call TRBJ2-3; TRBD2 matches at 11 bases. CDR1 and CDR2 from the germline V gene are ENHRY and SYGVKD. V lost 0 bases and J lost 4; bases outside the gene matches: 3. This CDR3 has 16 amino acids. CDR3 DNA sequence: TGTGCCATCAGTGAGTCCGGGACTAGCGGTTCAGATACGCAGTATTTT. Amino acids: CAISESGTSGSDTQYF.

V is TRBV5-1 and J is TRBJ1-1; possibly TRBD1 for D (6 bases). Germline loops: CDR1 SGHRS, CDR2 YFSETQ. With 4 bases removed from V and 5 bases from J, the gap between germline ends came to 21 bases. CDR3 size: 16 residues. The CDR3 sequence: CASSPRYGGLGTEAFF. The CDR3 DNA reads as TGCGCCAGCAGCCCGCGGTACGGGGGGCTAGGGACTGAAGCTTTCTTT.